This T cell receptor (beta chain) derives from a study of blood T cell repertoires in COVID-19. Study details: The origin of the acute and convalescent COVID-19 samples was the United States, Italy and Spain.

The germline gives CDR1 SGHTA, CDR2 FQGNSA. The CDR3 has 12 amino acids. V lost 5 bases and J lost 4, with 6 bases in between. Original processing methods: Reference gene primer amplification gave nucleated cell count estimates. Profiling relied on immunoSEQ multiplex PCR, and the TCRdb table lists in-frame clones only, not all of them. V, J and clone size were drawn from that table, and D and trimming were deduced from the DNA. The sample holds under 200,000 clones, roughly four fifths seen once. This clone was seen a single time. The TCR originated in a woman aged 40 to 50 with acute or convalescent COVID-19. The genes are TRBV7-2 and TRBJ1-3; no clear D. The sequenced material came from peripheral blood. The CDR3 coding sequence is TGTGCCAGCAGCCTACTGGGAAACACCATATATTTT. This codes for CASSLLGNTIYF.